The 32 T cell receptor beta chains in this list originate from one sample, sequenced in a study of T-cell reconstitution after alpha-beta-depleted transplantation in children (dated by TCRdb to about 2016). The receptor library was made with PCR. Sequenced on an Illumina HiSeq 2500. To normalize quantification of the TCRbeta repertoire, the TCR libraries were built with molecular barcoding that relied on unique molecular identifiers. TCRdb trimmed public reads at Q25 via fastp, called clones via MiXCR and kept in-frame beta chains. CDR3 protein duplicates are merged, each entry listing the most common genes and DNA. In all, the sample holds fewer than 500,000 distinct CDR3 sequences, and over 40% of those were seen once. Of the sample, approximately 30% is held by the ten largest clones. What this sample's treatment or condition label stands for: allogeneic hematopoietic cell transplantation with graft depleted of TCRalphabeta T cells and CD19 B cells.

The sample consisted of PBMCs, taken before TCRalphabeta/CD19-depleted stem cell transplant. These receptor sequences come from a girl aged 2 to 10 with aplastic anemia, due to receive a stem cell transplant.

On this clonotype: One end of the junction is discordant with germline, which a read error may explain. The chain carries TRBV20-1 and TRBJ2-1; tentatively, D is TRBD1 (6 bases). Germline V gives CDR1 DFQATT, CDR2 SNEGSKA (reference sequence). The CDR3 has 11 amino acids. The CDR3 spells CSARVLGGASF. In DNA, the CDR3 is TGCAGTGCTAGAGTCTTAGGGGGAGCAAGCTTC.

In this sample, this clonotype turned up many times. V is TRBV5-1 and J is TRBJ1-1; D gene ambiguous. Trimming took 10 bases from V and 1 from J, leaving 17 bases between them. The CDR3 covers 14 residues. CDR1 is SGHRS, CDR2 YFSETQ, per germline. The DNA of the CDR3 is TGCGCCGGGCCAAGCTCTCGGAGGAACACTGAAGCTTTCTTT. It yields the protein CAGPSSRRNTEAFF.

The chain links TRBV12-3 or TRBV12-4 to TRBJ2-3; maybe TRBD2 (5 bases). The V and J ends lost 8 bases and 7 bases respectively, with 16 bases between them. The CDR3 is made up of 13 amino acids. CDR3 sequence (DNA): TGTGCCAGCTCCTCGAGGGCGCGGAATACGCAGTATTTT. Translation gives CASSSRARNTQYF.

This clonotype came up many times. The CDR3: CASSLGPGNGEETQYF. The CDR3, as DNA: TGTGCCAGCAGCTTGGGCCCAGGGAACGGCGAAGAGACCCAGTACTTC. This rearrangement joins TRBV5-7 to TRBJ2-5, with D possibly matching TRBD1 (5 bases). TRBV5-7 carries the ORF label, with uncertain function. Between the trimmed V and J ends, which lost 0 bases and 3 bases, there was a span of 15 bases. The CDR3 length is 16 residues.

This clonotype showed up just a few times. The chain is built from TRBV11-2 and TRBJ2-1; D ambiguous. Germline-derived CDR1 and CDR2 are SGHAT and FQNNGV. The germline V and J ends were trimmed by 1 base and 6 bases, with 7 bases remaining between them. This CDR3 contains 13 residues. DNA for the CDR3: TGTGCCAGCAGCTTAGGGGTCTCCAATGAGCAGTTCTTC. The encoded protein is CASSLGVSNEQFF.

This clonotype was observed many times. The J gene is TRBJ2-1, the V gene TRBV7-2; a weak D match, TRBD2 (6 bases). Germline CDR1 and CDR2: SGHTA and FQGNSA. The CDR3 runs 14 residues. V gave up 3 bases and J gave up 2 bases, with 8 bases separating them. The CDR3 DNA is TGTGCCAGCAGCTTTACTAGCACCTACAATGAGCAGTTCTTC. Translated: CASSFTSTYNEQFF.

The chain employs TRBV12-3 or TRBV12-4 and TRBJ2-5; D remains ambiguous. V dropped 10 bases and J dropped 2 bases, with 29 bases sitting between them. The CDR3 has 18 residues. CDR3 DNA: TGTGCCATCTGCCAACCTCCGGCGGATCCCCTGAGTCAAGAGACCCAGTACTTC. It is translated as CAICQPPADPLSQETQYF.

As DNA, the CDR3 is TGTGCCACAGGGGCAGGGGGTTACGAGCAGTACTTC. It codes for CATGAGGYEQYF. The chain has TRBV28 and TRBJ2-7, with TRBD1 identical over 7 bases. This CDR3 contains 12 residues. The germline V gene encodes CDR1 MDHEN and CDR2 SYDVKM. The ends lost 10 bases at V and 4 bases at J; junction bases unmatched: 7.

This clonotype was detected only a few times. CDR3 coding DNA: TGCGCCAGCAGTGATAAAGGGTACAGAACTGAAGCTTTCTTT. Encoded protein: CASSDKGYRTEAFF. This chain links TRBV10-1 with TRBJ1-1, with D unclear. Germline assignment: CDR1 WNHNN and CDR2 SYGVQD (reference sequence). V gave up 3 bases and J gave up 5 bases, with 13 bases separating them. The CDR3 is 14 residues long.

The V and J genes are TRBV29-1 and TRBJ2-1; D is unclear. Per the germline V gene, CDR1 is SQVTM and CDR2 is ANQGSEA. The CDR3 sequence is 11 residues long. V was cut by 2 bases and J by 10 bases, with 9 bases left in between. The DNA of the CDR3 is TGCAGCGTTGAAAGGGCTAGGGAGCAGTTCTTC. This sequence encodes CSVERAREQFF.

This clonotype showed up just a few times. The chain carries TRBV27 and TRBJ2-1; 7 bases agree with TRBD2. Germline V lookup: CDR1 MNHEY, CDR2 SMNVEV (reference sequence). V was clipped by 3 bases and J by 5 bases; unmatched bases: 4. The CDR3 totals 14 residues. This chain's CDR3 is CASSFGTTHNEQFF. The DNA for the CDR3 is TGTGCCAGCAGTTTTGGGACTACTCACAATGAGCAGTTCTTC.

About this clonotype itself: One end of the junction is discordant with germline, which a read error may explain. The V and J genes are TRBV7-7 and TRBJ2-7, with 14 bases matching TRBD2. CDR1 is SSHAT, CDR2 FNYEAQ, per germline (reference sequence). The CDR3 runs 15 residues. CDR3: CASSPGLAGEGEQYF. CDR3 nucleotide sequence: TGTGCTAGCAGCCCGGGACTAGCGGGAGAAGGCGAGCAGTACTTC.

This clonotype was recorded a few times. The rearrangement uses TRBV5-6 and TRBJ2-7; 11 positions match TRBD2. J gave up 2 bases and V 2 bases, and 6 bases lay outside the gene matches. This CDR3 region has 16 residues. CDR1 is SGHDT, CDR2 YYEEEE, per germline. CDR3 amino acids: CASSFGGTSGTYEQYF. CDR3 DNA: TGTGCCAGCAGCTTTGGGGGGACTAGCGGCACCTACGAGCAGTACTTC.

This chain connects TRBV12-3 or TRBV12-4 to TRBJ2-7; 8 nucleotides agree with TRBD1. The junction had 11 bases not matched to a gene; V was cut back by 6 bases and J by 10 bases. The CDR3 spans 13 residues. CDR3 protein: CASRQPGTGIQYF. CDR3 sequence (DNA): TGTGCCAGCAGACAACCCGGGACAGGAATTCAGTACTTC.

The chain has TRBV4-1 and TRBJ1-2, with D perhaps matching TRBD1 (5 bases). The CDR3 totals 16 residues. The V end lost 2 bases, the J end lost 3 bases, and 16 bases lay between the germline ends. Germline V CDR1 and CDR2: MGHRA, YSYEKL. DNA of the CDR3: TGCGCCAGCAGCCAACGGGGGGGAGGGGAATACTATGGCTACACCTTC. This translates into CASSQRGGGEYYGYTF.

The chain uses TRBV29-1 and TRBJ2-6, with a possible D match to TRBD1 (6 bases). CDR1 and CDR2 from the germline V gene are SQVTM and ANQGSEA. Between the trimmed V and J ends, which lost 7 bases and 0 bases, there was a span of 16 bases. CDR3 length: 16 residues. Written as DNA, the CDR3 is TGCAGCGCTTGGACAGACCAATCCTCTGGGGCCAACGTCCTGACTTTC. Amino acids: CSAWTDQSSGANVLTF.

The chain employs TRBV20-1 and TRBJ2-7, with TRBD2 matching 15 bases. Germline assignment: CDR1 DFQATT and CDR2 SNEGSKA (reference sequence). The CDR3 totals 19 residues. V lost 1 base and J lost 0; bases outside the gene matches: 10. The DNA for the CDR3 is TGCAGTGCTAGAGCCCCCTGGACTAGCGGGAGGGCGAGCTCCTACGAGCAGTACTTC. Its translation is CSARAPWTSGRASSYEQYF.

The chain uses TRBV27 and TRBJ2-1, with no clear D. V lost 5 bases and J 1 base, leaving 15 bases between the germline ends. The CDR3 totals 16 residues. CDR1 is MNHEY, CDR2 SMNVEV, per germline (reference sequence). CDR3: CASSLERPTSYNEQFF. The CDR3 nucleotides are TGTGCCAGCAGTCTGGAGCGACCCACGTCCTACAATGAGCAGTTCTTC.

In this sample, this clonotype turned up many times. This chain joins TRBV11-2 and TRBJ2-3, with D tentatively TRBD1 (7 bases). CDR1 and CDR2 (germline): SGHAT, FQNNGV. The CDR3 is 20 residues long. Trimming pared 4 bases from V and 4 bases from J, leaving 30 bases between. This CDR3 reads CASSSRPTGLRGASADTQYF. The CDR3 DNA reads TGTGCCAGCAGCTCGCGACCGACCGGCCTCAGGGGGGCTTCGGCAGATACGCAGTATTTT.

V and J are TRBV28 and TRBJ2-5, with 7 bases identical to TRBD2. V trimming: 4 bases; J trimming: 3 bases; junction bases outside the gene matches: 8. The CDR3 consists of 15 residues. From germline, CDR1 is MDHEN and CDR2 SYDVKM. The CDR3 DNA reads as TGTGCCAGCAGTTCAACCCTCCTAGCGGAAGAGACCCAGTACTTC. Amino acids: CASSSTLLAEETQYF.

The V and J genes are TRBV5-4 and TRBJ1-2; TRBD1 aligns across 7 bases. Germline loops: CDR1 SGHNT, CDR2 YYREEE (reference sequence). V dropped 4 bases and J dropped 13; count of bases not matched to a gene: 13. CDR3 size: 13 residues. CDR3 DNA sequence: TGTGCCAGCAGCCGCTTTGCCAGGGGGGATTTCACCTTC. It translates to CASSRFARGDFTF.

This clonotype was detected a few times. The gene calls are TRBV6-1 and TRBJ1-5; D is unresolved. Germline values: CDR1 MNHNS, CDR2 SASEGT. Trimming removed 6 bases from V and 5 bases from J, with 8 bases in between. This CDR3 has 12 amino acids. CDR3 in DNA: TGTGCCAGCAGGCCAGGTGATCAGCCCCAGCATTTT. Its translation is CASRPGDQPQHF.

The chain joins TRBV29-1 to TRBJ2-1; 8 bases line up with TRBD2. CDR3 size: 14 residues. Germline loops: CDR1 SQVTM, CDR2 ANQGSEA. With V trimmed by 6 bases and J by 8 bases, 12 bases remained unmatched. In DNA form, the CDR3 reads TGCAGCGTCCCGAGCGGGAGTAGAGGCGATGAGCAGTTCTTC. This sequence encodes CSVPSGSRGDEQFF.

V gene TRBV5-1 combines with J gene TRBJ2-7; D gene uncertain. This CDR3 spans 14 amino acids. Trimming removed 2 bases at V and 4 bases at J, with 13 bases between. Germline V lookup: CDR1 SGHRS, CDR2 YFSETQ. Here the CDR3 DNA reads TGCGCCAGCAGCTTCGGCACCCTATTTTACGAGCAGTACTTC. Residues: CASSFGTLFYEQYF.

V usage is TRBV20-1 and J usage is TRBJ2-5; TRBD2 might be the D (5 bases). CDR1 and CDR2 from the germline V gene are DFQATT and SNEGSKA (reference sequence). CDR3 length equals 16 residues. V gave up 0 bases and J gave up 7 bases, with 21 bases separating them. The CDR3 region is CSARDDLAGPKGTQYF. CDR3 nucleotide sequence: TGCAGTGCTAGAGATGACCTAGCTGGGCCCAAGGGGACCCAGTACTTC.

This clonotype has a handful of counts. CDR3: CASSRSGHSSYNEQFF. In DNA form, the CDR3 reads TGTGCCAGCAGCAGATCAGGACATTCCTCCTACAATGAGCAGTTCTTC. The chain recombines TRBV12-3 or TRBV12-4 with TRBJ2-1, with D possibly matching TRBD1 (5 bases). Trimming took off 6 bases at V and 0 bases at J, with 15 bases between the two ends. This CDR3 is 16 amino acids long.

This chain uses TRBV7-2 with TRBJ2-1; D is perhaps TRBD2 (6 bases). The CDR3 covers 12 residues. The V and J ends lost 5 bases and 9 bases respectively, with 11 bases between them. CDR1 is SGHTA and CDR2 is FQGNSA in the germline V gene. CDR3 amino acids: CASSPAGSEQFF. The CDR3 coding sequence is TGTGCCAGCAGCCCGGCCGGGAGTGAGCAGTTCTTC.

On this clonotype: The junction differs from germline at one of its ends, possibly a read error. This rearrangement joins TRBV5-8 to TRBJ1-5, with a possible D match to TRBD1 (5 bases). Germline lookup yields CDR1 SGHTS and CDR2 YDEGEE. The CDR3 spans 16 residues. In DNA, the CDR3 is TGTTCCAGCAGCTTGGGGGAAGGGGTTAGCAATCAGCCCCAGCATTTT. This translates into CSSSLGEGVSNQPQHF.

This clonotype was seen a few times. The V gene is TRBV20-1, the J gene TRBJ1-2; TRBD1 might be the D (5 bases). This CDR3 region has 13 residues. V lost 5 bases, J lost 6 bases, and 16 bases lay in between. Germline CDR1 and CDR2: DFQATT and SNEGSKA (reference sequence). CDR3 protein: CSARTRSGDGYTF. The CDR3 DNA sequence: TGCAGTGCTCGGACACGCTCTGGAGATGGCTACACCTTC.

In this sample, this clonotype turned up a few times. The chain couples TRBV7-9 to TRBJ2-7, with D possibly TRBD2 on 6 matching bases. Trimming removed 1 base from V and 3 bases from J, with 16 bases in between. Germline CDR1 SEHNR, CDR2 FQNEAQ (reference sequence). This CDR3 has 16 amino acids. CDR3 sequence: CASSLDSSAGFYEQYF. The CDR3 region has the DNA TGTGCCAGCAGCTTAGATTCTAGCGCGGGATTCTACGAGCAGTACTTC.

In this sample, this clonotype turned up a few times. V usage is TRBV12-3 or TRBV12-4 and J usage is TRBJ2-7, with TRBD2 identical over 10 bases. CDR3 length: 13 amino acids. With 2 bases clipped from V and 6 bases from J, the junction kept 1 base outside the gene matches. The CDR3 DNA sequence: TGTGCCAGCAGTTTACTAGCGGGAGCCGAGCAGTACTTC. Amino acids: CASSLLAGAEQYF.

V and J are TRBV6-1 and TRBJ2-7, with D perhaps matching TRBD1 or TRBD2 (5 bases each). The germline V gene has CDR1 MNHNS and CDR2 SASEGT. The CDR3 covers 14 residues. The V end was cut by 8 bases, the J end by 6 bases, with 20 bases between. In DNA form, the CDR3 reads TGTGCCAGCGCCGGGGACGTTGTGGGAAGCGAGCAGTACTTC. It encodes CASAGDVVGSEQYF.